This T cell receptor (beta chain) was identified in a study of PD-1 blockade in classical Hodgkin lymphoma. For this clone: What it binds is not known.

There are 16 residues in the CDR3. Germline values: CDR1 SGHDT, CDR2 YYEEEE. The V gene lost 4 bases and the J gene lost 4 bases, with 19 bases spanning the gap. Study outcomes and limitations: It was CD4+ TCR diversity, not CD8+, that rose significantly by C4D1.

Some clones are missing from TCRdb's copy, which holds only in-frame ones; the method was immunoSEQ multiplex PCR. The sample has 20,000 to 25,000 clones; roughly three quarters are singletons. With no exception, relapse followed autologous stem cell transplantation in all patients, and brentuximab vedotin exposure varied. The J gene is TRBJ2-3, the V gene TRBV5-6; perhaps TRBD2 as D (7 bases). The sequence was collected from a human donor with classical Hodgkin lymphoma. Sequenced material: peripheral blood mononuclear cells (PBMCs), taken at baseline. CDR3 in amino acids: CASSRGAGLKPDTQYF. Written as DNA, the CDR3 is TGTGCCAGCAGCCGGGGGGCCGGTTTGAAACCAGATACGCAGTATTTT.